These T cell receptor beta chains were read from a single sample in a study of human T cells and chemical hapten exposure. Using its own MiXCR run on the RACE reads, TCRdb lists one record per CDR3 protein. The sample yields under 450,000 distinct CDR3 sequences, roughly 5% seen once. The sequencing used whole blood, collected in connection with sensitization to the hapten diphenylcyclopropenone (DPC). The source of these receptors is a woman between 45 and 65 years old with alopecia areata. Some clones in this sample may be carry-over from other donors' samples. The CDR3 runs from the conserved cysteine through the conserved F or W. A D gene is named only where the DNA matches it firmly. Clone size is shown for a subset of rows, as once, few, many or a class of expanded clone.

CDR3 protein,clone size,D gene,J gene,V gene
CATSRVVAGGGEQFF,many,TRBD2,TRBJ2-1,TRBV15
CASSPSAGGIQETQYF,few,TRBD2,TRBJ2-5,TRBV7-6
CASSLGVAGEQYF,few,NA,TRBJ2-7,TRBV11-2
CASTSLAYEQYF,many,NA,TRBJ2-7,TRBV5-8
CAIRGAGQSHEQYF,few,NA,TRBJ2-7,TRBV10-3
CASRTPGFSSPLHF,NA,NA,TRBJ1-6,TRBV28
CASSRQRGTYEQYF,many,NA,TRBJ2-7,TRBV2
CASSPSQGGDFYGYTF,few,NA,TRBJ1-2,TRBV7-8
CSARDETDYNEQFF,NA,NA,TRBJ2-1,TRBV20-1
CASSLGANSPLHF,NA,NA,TRBJ1-6,TRBV12-3/TRBV12-4
CSAPNPLTSESEQYF,NA,NA,TRBJ2-7,TRBV20-1
CASSLERAGANVLTF,few,NA,TRBJ2-6,TRBV5-1
CASSPIGQGKGYTF,few,NA,TRBJ1-2,TRBV3-1
CASSFKAGAHNEQFF,NA,TRBD2,TRBJ2-1,TRBV6-1
CASSPGTSGNEQFF,many,TRBD2,TRBJ2-1,TRBV7-8
CASSPTAQGAIYEQYF,many,TRBD1,TRBJ2-7,TRBV4-2
CSVVRGDTEAFF,NA,NA,TRBJ1-1,TRBV29-1
CAIRGDRAPQETQYF,few,TRBD1,TRBJ2-5,TRBV10-3
CSVVPPSGEQFF,many,NA,TRBJ2-1,TRBV29-1
CSARWTAYEQYF,many,NA,TRBJ2-7,TRBV20-1
CASSLFASISWGDTQYF,many,NA,TRBJ2-3,TRBV12-3/TRBV12-4
CASSQGLAGVLNTDTQYF,many,TRBD2,TRBJ2-3,TRBV4-1
CASSLVGREADTQYF,few,TRBD2,TRBJ2-3,TRBV7-8
CASSTGTDTQYF,many,NA,TRBJ2-3,TRBV10-2
CASSLAVGVSEQYF,few,NA,TRBJ2-7,TRBV7-2
CASSLRSGRVVEQFF,many,TRBD2,TRBJ2-1,TRBV12-3/TRBV12-4
CASSSTSAETDTQYF,NA,TRBD2,TRBJ2-3,TRBV3-1
CASSERQLLLHEQFF,NA,NA,TRBJ2-1,TRBV2
CASSESSRDTQYF,few,NA,TRBJ2-3,TRBV6-1
CAWSRQGVGVLTF,many,TRBD1,TRBJ2-6,TRBV30
CSVAGRDGYTF,many,NA,TRBJ1-2,TRBV29-1
CASSLSGKNTEAFF,few,NA,TRBJ1-1,TRBV27
CSARALVTDTQYF,few,NA,TRBJ2-3,TRBV20-1
CASSPVGGRRTEAFF,NA,NA,TRBJ1-1,TRBV11-2
CASSPTLQRGGDTQYF,NA,TRBD2,TRBJ2-3,TRBV7-9
CSVEEGTQYF,NA,NA,TRBJ2-5,TRBV29-1
CAISERVQRGTGGEQFF,many,TRBD2,TRBJ2-1,TRBV10-3